This T cell receptor (beta chain) was recovered during a study of T cell responses to AZD1222 COVID-19 vaccine. Comments on this clone: Its cognate antigen is unknown.

The germline V gene encodes CDR1 LGHNA and CDR2 YNFKEQ. The CDR3 has 15 amino acids. The V end lost 6 bases, the J end lost 2 bases, and 14 bases lay between the germline ends. This table comes from immunoSEQ multiplex PCR, and its TCRdb copy is limited to in-frame clones, with some not included. This table holds 150,000 to 180,000 clones, 85% to 95% found once. General study findings and limits: Baseline testing showed seropositivity in only a handful of AZD1222 recipients. Females outnumbered males among donors, who were mostly white British; clonal diversity was possibly underestimated. Nearly half of spike-specific TCRs reportedly target unmutated variant regions.

The sequence was collected from an adult who received the AZD1222 COVID-19 vaccine. Sequencing used peripheral blood, obtained 28 days after the second AZD1222 dose. The chain has TRBV4-2 and TRBJ1-3; D is undetermined. The CDR3 loop is CASRPTAGTGNTIYF. The CDR3 bases are TGTGCCAGCAGACCTACCGCCGGGACTGGAAACACCATATATTTT.